Each of the 18 T cell receptor beta chains below was sequenced from the same sample in a study of T cell repertoires in cytomegalovirus infection. What these receptors recognize is not known. TCRdb ran MiXCR on the reads and lists one entry per CDR3 protein. Of around 770,000 distinct CDR3 sequences in the sample, roughly 28% were seen once. Sequencing was performed on cultured CD8+ T cells from PBMCs, taken from culture after CMV antigen stimulation. The receptor set was obtained from a human donor in good health (CMV status not recorded). Some clones in this sample may be carry-over from other donors' samples.

This clonotype was seen a few times. The V call is TRBV2, the J call TRBJ2-7, with unresolved D. This CDR3 has 13 amino acids. V was cut by 4 bases and J by 0 bases, with 7 bases left in between. CDR1 and CDR2 from the germline V gene are SNHLY and FYNNEI. The CDR3 sequence: CASSALDSYEQYV. CDR3 coding DNA: TGTGCCAGCAGTGCCCTAGACTCCTACGAGCAGTACGTC.

The CDR3 here is CASSQEGLDYNEQFF. CDR3 sequence (DNA): TGCGCCAGCAGCCAAGAGGGACTAGATTACAATGAGCAGTTCTTC. This chain connects TRBV4-3 to TRBJ2-1; 8 nucleotides agree with TRBD2. V gave up 0 bases and J gave up 4 bases; unmatched junction bases: 2. The germline V gene encodes CDR1 LGHNA and CDR2 YSLEER. The CDR3 length is 15 residues.

This chain connects TRBV6-2 or TRBV6-3 to TRBJ1-5, with TRBD1 matching over 10 bases. V lost 10 bases to trimming and J lost 2 bases; unmatched junction nucleotides: 2. This CDR3 is built from 13 residues. The V gene's germline CDR1 is MNHEY and CDR2 SVGEGT. The CDR3 loop is CAIGTGGNQPQHF. CDR3 bases: TGTGCCATAGGGACAGGGGGCAATCAGCCCCAGCATTTT.

The chain employs TRBV7-9 and TRBJ2-1; the match to TRBD2 covers 16 bases. CDR1 and CDR2 (germline): SEHNR, FQNEAQ (reference sequence). The CDR3 sequence is 19 residues long. The V gene end was trimmed by 4 bases and the J gene end by 4 bases; junction bases not matched to a gene: 10. CDR3 amino acids: CASSSMGLAGGYPYNEQFF. The CDR3 nucleotides are TGTGCCAGCAGCTCAATGGGACTAGCGGGGGGGTACCCTTACAATGAGCAGTTCTTC.

This clonotype showed up many times. The rearrangement joins TRBV7-9 to TRBJ1-2; possibly TRBD1 for D (6 bases). Germline CDR1 reads SEHNR; CDR2 reads FQNEAQ (reference sequence). V gave up 3 bases and J gave up 4 bases, with 21 bases separating them. This CDR3 comprises 17 residues. In DNA, the CDR3 is TGTGCCAGCAGCTTTCCTTACTTAACGGACAGATCCTATGGCTACACCTTC. Its translation is CASSFPYLTDRSYGYTF.

This chain links TRBV24-1 with TRBJ2-2; D remains unclear. Trimming left V 3 bases short and J 6 bases short, with 10 bases between. This CDR3 is 14 amino acids long. CDR1 and CDR2 from the germline V gene are KGHDR and SFDVKD. The CDR3 DNA follows: TGTGCCACCAGTGATGCTGGAGAATCCGGGGAGCTGTTTTTT. It encodes CATSDAGESGELFF.

The sample holds many counts of this clonotype. This chain links TRBV7-9 with TRBJ2-7; D call uncertain. Germline CDR1 SEHNR, CDR2 FQNEAQ (reference sequence). V was clipped by 1 base and J by 1 base, with 5 bases between them. This CDR3 comprises 13 residues. In DNA form, the CDR3 reads TGTGCCAGCAGCTTAGAGGTATCCTACGAGCAGTACTTC. It translates to CASSLEVSYEQYF.

This clonotype came up many times. CDR3 sequence: CASSLASGQGPYEQYF. The CDR3 DNA reads as TGTGCCAGCAGCTTAGCGTCGGGACAGGGCCCATACGAGCAGTACTTC. The chain uses TRBV7-6 and TRBJ2-7; 9 bases align to TRBD1. This CDR3 has 16 amino acids. The V and J ends lost 0 bases and 4 bases, in that order; junction bases with no gene match: 7. Germline V gives CDR1 SGHVS, CDR2 FNYEAQ.

The V call is TRBV19, the J call TRBJ1-3; D gene unclear. The CDR3 contains 13 residues. Trimming removed 8 bases from V and 2 bases from J, with 10 bases in between. The germline gives CDR1 LNHDA, CDR2 SQIVND (reference sequence). DNA of the CDR3: TGTGCCAGTGCAAGGGAACCTGGAAACACCATATATTTT. Its translation is CASAREPGNTIYF.

This clonotype has a handful of counts. The chain recombines TRBV6-2 or TRBV6-3 with TRBJ1-1; D ambiguous. Trimming removed 6 bases at V and 4 bases at J, with 12 bases between. The CDR3 spans 13 residues. Germline V gene lookup returns CDR1 MNHEY and CDR2 SVGEGT. This chain's CDR3 is CASRISRFTEAFF. CDR3 in DNA: TGTGCCAGCAGGATATCTCGATTCACTGAAGCTTTCTTT.

This clonotype was counted ten times or more. Here the CDR3 reads CASSPGARIGETQYF. The CDR3, as DNA: TGTGCCAGCAGCCCAGGGGCGCGGATTGGGGAGACCCAGTACTTC. The chain employs TRBV12-3 or TRBV12-4 and TRBJ2-5; D perhaps matches TRBD1 (6 bases). Trimming removed 6 bases from V and 5 bases from J, with 19 bases in between. The CDR3 covers 15 residues.

This clonotype was found a few times. The chain combines TRBV15 with TRBJ1-2; TRBD1 matches 7 bases. The CDR3 consists of 15 residues. CDR1 LNHNV and CDR2 YYDKDF come from the germline V gene (reference sequence). V lost 4 bases to trimming and J lost 8 bases; unmatched junction nucleotides: 13. This CDR3 is CATSMLIGQVDGYTF. The CDR3, as DNA: TGTGCCACCAGCATGCTTATAGGACAGGTCGACGGCTACACCTTC.

This clonotype was detected only a few times. The chain uses TRBV28 and TRBJ1-3; D not resolved. V was shortened by 4 bases and J by 2 bases, with 27 bases between the two germline ends. Looked up from germline, CDR1 is MDHEN and CDR2 is SYDVKM. This CDR3 comprises 20 residues. CDR3 in amino acids: CASSSPILRHTIEPGNTIYF. CDR3 in DNA: TGTGCCAGCAGTTCCCCTATCCTTAGACACACCATTGAGCCTGGAAACACCATATATTTT.

This clonotype came up a few times. The chain joins TRBV19 to TRBJ2-1; D gene uncertain. This CDR3 comprises 17 residues. Germline V gene data show CDR1 as LNHDA and CDR2 as SQIVND (reference sequence). Trimming shortened V by 6 bases and J by 2 bases, and 20 bases separated the two germline ends. For the CDR3, the DNA is TGTGCCAGTAGCCTCCCACCGGGCAGGACCCCCTACAATGAGCAGTTCTTC. This codes for CASSLPPGRTPYNEQFF.

This clonotype was counted only a few times. This chain links TRBV6-2 or TRBV6-3 with TRBJ1-1; 7 positions agree with TRBD1. Germline assignment: CDR1 MNHEY and CDR2 SVGEGT. The ends lost 4 bases at V and 1 base at J; junction bases unmatched: 6. The CDR3 consists of 15 residues. The CDR3 loop is CASSSSQGKNTEAFF. The CDR3 nucleotides read TGTGCCAGCAGTTCTTCACAGGGGAAGAACACTGAAGCTTTCTTT.

This clonotype has ten or more counts. V and J are TRBV6-1 and TRBJ2-1; D might be TRBD1 or TRBD2, each matching 5 bases. Germline values: CDR1 MNHNS, CDR2 SASEGT. Trimming removed 3 bases at V and 3 bases at J, with 18 bases between. This CDR3 spans 17 amino acids. Here the CDR3 DNA reads TGTGCCAGCAGTGATGACGAGGGGAGTCCCGTCTACAATGAGCAGTTCTTC. Its protein product is CASSDDEGSPVYNEQFF.

This clonotype came up a few times. V and J are TRBV27 and TRBJ1-1; weak D call: TRBD1 (5 bases). The CDR3 spans 14 residues. The ends were cut back, 3 bases at V and 4 bases at J, with 12 bases in the middle. Germline-derived CDR1 and CDR2 are MNHEY and SMNVEV (reference sequence). The CDR3 region is CASSFAGYLTEAFF. The CDR3 region has the DNA TGTGCCAGCAGTTTCGCAGGGTACCTCACTGAAGCTTTCTTT.

The gene calls are TRBV10-3 and TRBJ1-1, with a weak D call TRBD1 (6 bases). The CDR3 runs to 11 residues. V shed 8 bases and J shed 5 bases, with 9 bases lying between them. Germline values: CDR1 ENHRY, CDR2 SYGVKD. CDR3 sequence (DNA): TGTGCCATCGGAGGGGGTACTGAAGCTTTCTTT. Translated: CAIGGGTEAFF.